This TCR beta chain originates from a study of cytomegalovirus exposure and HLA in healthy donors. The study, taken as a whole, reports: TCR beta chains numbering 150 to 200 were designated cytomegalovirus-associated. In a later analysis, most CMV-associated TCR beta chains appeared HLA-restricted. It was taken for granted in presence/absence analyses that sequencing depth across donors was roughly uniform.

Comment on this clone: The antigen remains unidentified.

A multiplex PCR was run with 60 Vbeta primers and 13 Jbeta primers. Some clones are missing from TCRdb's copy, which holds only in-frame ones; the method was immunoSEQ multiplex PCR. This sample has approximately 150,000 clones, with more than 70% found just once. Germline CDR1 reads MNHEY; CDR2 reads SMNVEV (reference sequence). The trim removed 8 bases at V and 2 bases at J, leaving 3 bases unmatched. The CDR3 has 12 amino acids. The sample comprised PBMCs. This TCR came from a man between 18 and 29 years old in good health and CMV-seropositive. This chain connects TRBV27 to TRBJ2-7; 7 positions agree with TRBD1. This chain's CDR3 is CASGQVTYEQYF. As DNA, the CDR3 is TGTGCCAGCGGACAGGTGACCTACGAGCAGTACTTC.